The 21 T cell receptor beta chains below were found in one sample sequenced in a study of Graves' ophthalmopathy and Graves' hyperthyroidism. The authors amplified TCR beta CDR3 regions from RNA transcripts. Following a first-round RT-PCR that used HTBI primers, a second-round multiplex PCR was carried out. TCRdb reprocessed the multiplex PCR reads via MiXCR and lists one record per CDR3 protein. Among about 700,000 distinct CDR3 sequences listed, roughly 41% were seen once. Sequenced material: peripheral blood. These receptors were collected from an adult man with Graves' ophthalmopathy.

The J gene is TRBJ1-5, the V gene TRBV25-1; D might be TRBD1 (5 bases). The CDR3 loop spans 12 amino acids. With 11 bases removed from V and 9 bases from J, the gap between germline ends came to 17 bases. Germline assignment: CDR1 MGHDK and CDR2 SYGVNS. CDR3 bases: TGTGCCTGGGGGAGGCGGACCTCGCCCCAGCATTTT. It codes for CAWGRRTSPQHF.

The chain joins TRBV20-1 to TRBJ2-7, with TRBD2 matching 13 bases. Germline-derived CDR1 and CDR2 are DFQATT and SNEGSKA (reference sequence). The V and J ends lost 2 bases and 2 bases, in that order; junction bases with no gene match: 3. The CDR3 spans 15 residues. CDR3 nucleotides: TGCAGTGCTAGAAAAGGACTAGCGGGGGCCTACGAGCAGTACTTC. Protein: CSARKGLAGAYEQYF.

This clonotype showed up just a few times. The chain employs TRBV12-3 or TRBV12-4 and TRBJ2-5; 9 bases match TRBD2. After removal of 2 bases from V and 6 bases from J, the junction contained 19 bases not matched to a gene. CDR3 length: 19 amino acids. As DNA, the CDR3 is TGTGCCAGCAGTTTACCGTGGCGGGAGGGCCTCTGTGAGCGGCAGACCCAGTACTTC. This codes for CASSLPWREGLCERQTQYF.

This clonotype was counted many times. J is TRBJ2-7 and V is TRBV29-1, with TRBD2 matching over 11 bases. The CDR3 totals 14 residues. V dropped 7 bases and J dropped 2; count of bases not matched to a gene: 7. CDR1 is SQVTM, CDR2 ANQGSEA, per germline. This CDR3 is CSATVAGGPYEQYF. CDR3 in DNA: TGCAGCGCTACGGTAGCGGGAGGGCCCTACGAGCAGTACTTC.

V and J are TRBV10-3 and TRBJ1-4, with D possibly matching TRBD1 (5 bases). V lost 5 bases to trimming and J lost 10 bases, with 11 bases between them. The CDR3 totals 12 residues. Germline V gene sequence: CDR1 ENHRY, CDR2 SYGVKD. The DNA of the CDR3 is TGTGCCATCAGTCCCGGGACTGGAAAACTGTTTTTT. It codes for CAISPGTGKLFF.

V and J are TRBV11-2 and TRBJ2-7, with D possibly being TRBD2 (6 bases). The germline CDR1 and CDR2 sequences are SGHAT and FQNNGV. Trimming took off 5 bases at V and 2 bases at J, with 19 bases between the two ends. The length of the CDR3 is 16 residues. In DNA, the CDR3 is TGTGCCAGCAGCCAAGAACGTGGGACTGACACCTACGAGCAGTACTTC. Amino acid sequence: CASSQERGTDTYEQYF.

The chain couples TRBV19 to TRBJ1-3; a possible D gene is TRBD1 (5 bases). Trimming left V 9 bases short and J 8 bases short, with 23 bases between. The length of the CDR3 is 15 residues. The germline CDR1 and CDR2 sequences are LNHDA and SQIVND (reference sequence). The CDR3 nucleotides read TGTGCCAGCAGCCAAGGAGGGTTTGGGGACGACACCATATATTTT. This translates into CASSQGGFGDDTIYF.

This clonotype was seen many times. The rearrangement joins TRBV24-1 to TRBJ2-5; D is perhaps TRBD1 (5 bases). The length of the CDR3 is 16 residues. V dropped 1 base and J dropped 5 bases, with 16 bases sitting between them. Germline CDR1 reads KGHDR; CDR2 reads SFDVKD. As DNA, the CDR3 is TGTGCCACCAGTGATTTCGGACGCAGTCCAGGGGAGACCCAGTACTTC. The encoded protein is CATSDFGRSPGETQYF.

This clonotype occurred many times. The rearrangement links TRBV10-3 to TRBJ1-1; 10 bases map to TRBD1. V lost 8 bases and J lost 0; bases outside the gene matches: 9. This CDR3 is 16 amino acids long. Per the germline V gene, CDR1 is ENHRY and CDR2 is SYGVKD. The CDR3 protein is CAIGRGQGLMNTEAFF. CDR3 DNA: TGTGCCATCGGCCGGGGACAGGGGCTAATGAACACTGAAGCTTTCTTT.

Ten or more counts support this clonotype. The V gene is TRBV9, the J gene TRBJ1-3, with 7 bases aligning to TRBD1. The CDR3 extends over 17 amino acids. The V gene's germline CDR1 is SGDLS and CDR2 YYNGEE. V lost 1 base to trimming and J lost 4 bases; unmatched junction nucleotides: 11. CDR3 region: CASSVNPTGTAGNTIYF. CDR3 DNA: TGTGCCAGCAGCGTAAACCCCACCGGGACAGCCGGAAACACCATATATTTT.

This chain uses TRBV7-2 with TRBJ2-5, with 7 bases aligning to TRBD2. The germline gives CDR1 SGHTA, CDR2 FQGNSA. The CDR3 has 12 amino acids. Losses at the gene ends were 4 bases for V and 13 bases for J; bases not matched to a gene: 9. DNA of the CDR3: TGTGCCAGCAGCTCCCCCGCTAGCGGCCTGTACTTC. This encodes CASSSPASGLYF.

Remarks on this clonotype: This may be a read error, as it is one base from a much larger clone. The chain recombines TRBV7-8 with TRBJ1-5; D is undetermined. The CDR3 covers 14 residues. CDR1 is SGHVS and CDR2 is FQNEAQ in the germline V gene. The CDR3 here is CASSLRGPLQPQQF. In DNA, the CDR3 is TGTGCCAGCAGCCTACGTGGACCATTGCAGCCCCAGCAATTT.

This clonotype was counted many times. The chain is built from TRBV29-1 and TRBJ2-7, with 8 bases that match TRBD1. Trimming at V came to 4 bases and at J to 5 bases, leaving 10 bases not matched to a gene. CDR1 is SQVTM, CDR2 ANQGSEA, per germline. This CDR3 has 14 amino acids. CDR3 sequence: CSVGTGMVFHEQYF. CDR3 nucleotides: TGCAGCGTTGGGACAGGGATGGTCTTCCACGAGCAGTACTTC.

This clonotype has more than one count but fewer than ten. The J gene is TRBJ2-2, the V gene TRBV5-4; tentative D call: TRBD1 (5 bases). CDR1 is SGHNT and CDR2 is YYREEE in the germline V gene (reference sequence). Trimming pared 0 bases from V and 4 bases from J, leaving 10 bases between. The CDR3 extends over 15 amino acids. The CDR3 coding sequence is TGTGCCAGCAGCTTGGTAGGGGCCGGCACCGGGGAGCTGTTTTTT. Residues: CASSLVGAGTGELFF.

This sequence joins TRBV5-1 and TRBJ1-1; D is ambiguous. Trimming removed 0 bases at V and 2 bases at J, with 14 bases between. The CDR3 runs to 16 residues. Per the germline V gene, CDR1 is SGHRS and CDR2 is YFSETQ. CDR3 loop: CASSLAVWGINTEAFF. As DNA, the CDR3 is TGCGCCAGCAGCTTGGCCGTCTGGGGTATTAACACTGAAGCTTTCTTT.

This clonotype is a singleton in its sample. A junction end diverges from the germline sequence, so it may reflect a read error. The chain employs TRBV10-3 and TRBJ1-2, with D possibly matching TRBD1 (6 bases). There are 15 residues in the CDR3. Germline CDR1 reads ENHRY; CDR2 reads SYGVKD. CDR3 nucleotides: TGTGCCATTGGTGAGTCTGAGGACAGACCCTATGGCCACACCTTC. It is translated as CAIGESEDRPYGHTF.

In this sample, this clonotype turned up many times. The CDR3 spells CATSRDLAGTFYEQYF. The CDR3 nucleotides read TGTGCCACCAGCAGAGATTTGGCCGGGACATTCTACGAGCAGTACTTC. The chain combines TRBV15 with TRBJ2-7, with D possibly TRBD1 on 6 matching bases. V lost 0 bases and J 3 bases, leaving 15 bases between the germline ends. This CDR3 contains 16 residues. CDR1 is LNHNV, CDR2 YYDKDF, per germline (reference sequence).

This clonotype has at least ten counts. The chain uses TRBV7-2 and TRBJ2-6; TRBD1 or TRBD2 may be the D gene (5 bases each). The V gene lost 3 bases and the J gene lost 4 bases, with 13 bases spanning the gap. The CDR3 sequence is 16 residues long. Germline lookup yields CDR1 SGHTA and CDR2 FQGNSA. For the CDR3, the DNA is TGTGCCAGCAGCTTGGCCCCAGGGACCGGGGCCAACGTCCTGACTTTC. Protein sequence: CASSLAPGTGANVLTF.

The V and J genes are TRBV7-2 and TRBJ2-7, with D possibly TRBD1 on 5 matching bases. V gave up 5 bases and J gave up 3 bases, with 17 bases separating them. Germline V lookup: CDR1 SGHTA, CDR2 FQGNSA. This CDR3 region has 15 residues. CDR3 sequence: CASSQEWYGHYEQYF. CDR3 DNA sequence: TGTGCCAGCAGCCAAGAGTGGTACGGACACTACGAGCAGTACTTC.

This clonotype was seen many times. V is TRBV10-3 and J is TRBJ1-1, with D tentatively TRBD1 (5 bases). CDR1 is ENHRY and CDR2 is SYGVKD in the germline V gene. Trimming stripped 3 bases from V and 0 bases from J, with 11 bases between. CDR3 length: 15 amino acids. The DNA of the CDR3 is TGTGCCATCAGTGATCGTGGGGGTGTGAACACTGAAGCTTTCTTT. Amino acids: CAISDRGGVNTEAFF.

This clonotype has a handful of counts. This chain links TRBV19 with TRBJ1-4, with TRBD1 matching over 8 bases. Per germline, CDR1 LNHDA and CDR2 SQIVND (reference sequence). The CDR3 runs to 12 residues. The J segment lost 7 bases and the V segment lost 11 bases, leaving 6 bases of the junction unmatched. This chain's CDR3 is CASGQGGEKLFF. CDR3 nucleotide sequence: TGTGCCTCCGGACAGGGTGGTGAAAAACTGTTTTTT.